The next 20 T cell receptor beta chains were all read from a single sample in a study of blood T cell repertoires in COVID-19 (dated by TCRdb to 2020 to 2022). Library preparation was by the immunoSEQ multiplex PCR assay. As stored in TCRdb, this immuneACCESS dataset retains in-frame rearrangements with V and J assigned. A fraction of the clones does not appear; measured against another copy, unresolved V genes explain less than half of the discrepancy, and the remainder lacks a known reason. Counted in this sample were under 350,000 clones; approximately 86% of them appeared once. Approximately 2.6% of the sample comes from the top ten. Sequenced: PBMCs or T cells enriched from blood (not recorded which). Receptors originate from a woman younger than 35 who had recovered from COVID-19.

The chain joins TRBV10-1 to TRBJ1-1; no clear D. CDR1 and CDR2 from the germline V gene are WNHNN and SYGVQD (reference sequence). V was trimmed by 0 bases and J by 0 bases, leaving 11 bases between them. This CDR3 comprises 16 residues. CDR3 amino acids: CASSESRRVLNTEAFF. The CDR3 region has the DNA TGCGCCAGCAGTGAGTCCCGGAGGGTATTGAACACTGAAGCTTTCTTT.

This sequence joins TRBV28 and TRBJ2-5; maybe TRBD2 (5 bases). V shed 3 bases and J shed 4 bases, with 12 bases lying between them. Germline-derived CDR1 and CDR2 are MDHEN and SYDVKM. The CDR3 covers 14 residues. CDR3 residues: CASSFLASRETQYF. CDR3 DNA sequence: TGTGCCAGCAGTTTTCTAGCCTCCCGAGAGACCCAGTACTTC.

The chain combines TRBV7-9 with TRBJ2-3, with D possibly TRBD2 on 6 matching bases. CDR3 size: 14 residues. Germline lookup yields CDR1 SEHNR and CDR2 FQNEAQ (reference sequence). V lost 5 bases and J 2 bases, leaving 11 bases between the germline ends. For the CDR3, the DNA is TGTGCCAGCAGCAATAGCGGCTACACAGATACGCAGTATTTT. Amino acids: CASSNSGYTDTQYF.

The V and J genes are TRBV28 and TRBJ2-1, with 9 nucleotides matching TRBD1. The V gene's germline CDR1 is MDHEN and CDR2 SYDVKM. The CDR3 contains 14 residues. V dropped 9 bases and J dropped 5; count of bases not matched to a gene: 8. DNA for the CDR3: TGTGCCAGTCGGGGGGACAGGGTGAACAATGAGCAGTTCTTC. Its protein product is CASRGDRVNNEQFF.

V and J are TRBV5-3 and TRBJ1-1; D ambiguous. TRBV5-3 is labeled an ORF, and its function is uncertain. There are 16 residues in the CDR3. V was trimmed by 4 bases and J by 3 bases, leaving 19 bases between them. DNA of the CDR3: TGTGCCAGAAGCCCCTGGAGGAACCCGCTTGACACTGAAGCTTTCTTT. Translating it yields CARSPWRNPLDTEAFF.

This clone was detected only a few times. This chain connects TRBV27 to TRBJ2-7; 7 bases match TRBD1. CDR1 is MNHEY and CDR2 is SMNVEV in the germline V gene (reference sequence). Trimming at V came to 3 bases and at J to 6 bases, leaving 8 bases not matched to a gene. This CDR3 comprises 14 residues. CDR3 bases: TGTGCCAGCAGTTTCCGACAGGGATCCCTCGAGCAGTACTTC. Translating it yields CASSFRQGSLEQYF.

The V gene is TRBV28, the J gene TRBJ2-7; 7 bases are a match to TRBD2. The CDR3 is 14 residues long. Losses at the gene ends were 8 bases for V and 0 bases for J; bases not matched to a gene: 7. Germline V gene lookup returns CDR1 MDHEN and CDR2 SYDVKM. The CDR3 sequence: CASLKRGSSYEQYF. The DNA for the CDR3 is TGTGCCAGCCTTAAGCGGGGAAGCTCCTACGAGCAGTACTTC.

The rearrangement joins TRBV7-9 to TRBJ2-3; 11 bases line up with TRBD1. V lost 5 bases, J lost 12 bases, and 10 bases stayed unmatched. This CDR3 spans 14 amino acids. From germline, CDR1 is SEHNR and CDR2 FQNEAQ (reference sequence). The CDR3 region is CASSPGQGGPSQYF. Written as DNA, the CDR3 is TGTGCCAGCAGCCCGGGACAGGGGGGCCCGAGTCAGTATTTT.

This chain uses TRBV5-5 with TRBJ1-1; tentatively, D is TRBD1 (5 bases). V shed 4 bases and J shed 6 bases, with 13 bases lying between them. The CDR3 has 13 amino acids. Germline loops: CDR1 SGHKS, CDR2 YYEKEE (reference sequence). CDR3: CASSPPGVPEAFF. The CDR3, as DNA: TGTGCCAGCAGCCCCCCGGGGGTCCCTGAAGCTTTCTTT. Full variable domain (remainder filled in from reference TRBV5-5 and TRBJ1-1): DAGVTQSPTHLIKTRGQQVTLRCSPISGHKSVSWYQQVLGQGPQFIFQYYEKEERGRGNFPDRFSARQFPNYSSELNVNALLLGDSALYLCASSPPGVPEAFFGQGTRLTVV.

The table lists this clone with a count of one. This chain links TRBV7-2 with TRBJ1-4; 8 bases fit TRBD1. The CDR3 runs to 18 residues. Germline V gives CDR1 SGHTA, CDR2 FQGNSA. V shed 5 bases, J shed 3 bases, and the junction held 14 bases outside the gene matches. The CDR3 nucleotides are TGTGCCAGCAGCGCATCACCGACAGGGGTGTCAGCTAATGAAAAACTGTTTTTT. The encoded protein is CASSASPTGVSANEKLFF.

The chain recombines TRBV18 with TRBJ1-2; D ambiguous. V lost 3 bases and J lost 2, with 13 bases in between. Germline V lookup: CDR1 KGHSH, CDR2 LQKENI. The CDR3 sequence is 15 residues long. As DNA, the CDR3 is TGTGCCAGCTCACCCGATCTGACGGGAAACTATGGCTACACCTTC. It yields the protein CASSPDLTGNYGYTF.

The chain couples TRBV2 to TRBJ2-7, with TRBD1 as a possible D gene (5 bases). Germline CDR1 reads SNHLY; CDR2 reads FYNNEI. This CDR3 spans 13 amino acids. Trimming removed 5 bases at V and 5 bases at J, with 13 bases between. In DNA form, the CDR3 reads TGTGCCAGCAGTCCGCTCAGGGTGGACGAGCAGTACTTC. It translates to CASSPLRVDEQYF.

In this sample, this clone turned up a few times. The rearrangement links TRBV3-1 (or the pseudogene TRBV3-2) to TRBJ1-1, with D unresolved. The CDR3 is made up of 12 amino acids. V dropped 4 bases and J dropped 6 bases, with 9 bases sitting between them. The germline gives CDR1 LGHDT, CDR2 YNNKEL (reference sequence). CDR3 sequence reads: CASSPRFSEAFF. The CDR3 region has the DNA TGTGCCAGCAGCCCCCGGTTCTCTGAAGCTTTCTTT.

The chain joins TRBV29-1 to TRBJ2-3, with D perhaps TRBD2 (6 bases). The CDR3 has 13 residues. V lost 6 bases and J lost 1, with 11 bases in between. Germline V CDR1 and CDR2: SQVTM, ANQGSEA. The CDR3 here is CSVPGLGTDTQYF. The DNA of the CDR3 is TGCAGCGTACCGGGACTGGGCACAGATACGCAGTATTTT.

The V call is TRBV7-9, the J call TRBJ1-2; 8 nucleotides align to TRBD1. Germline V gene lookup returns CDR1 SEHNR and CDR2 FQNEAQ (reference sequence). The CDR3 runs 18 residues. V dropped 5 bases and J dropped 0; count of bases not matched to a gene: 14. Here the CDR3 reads CASSVRGQGIIANYGYTF. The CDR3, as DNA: TGTGCCAGCAGCGTCCGCGGACAGGGTATTATAGCTAACTATGGCTACACCTTC.

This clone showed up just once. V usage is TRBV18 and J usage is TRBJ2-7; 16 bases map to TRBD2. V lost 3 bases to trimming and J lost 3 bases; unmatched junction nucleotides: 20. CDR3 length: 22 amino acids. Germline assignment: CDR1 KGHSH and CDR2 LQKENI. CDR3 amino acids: CASSPRAGGLAGGPTNFYEQYF. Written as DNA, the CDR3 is TGTGCCAGCTCACCTCGGGCAGGGGGACTAGCGGGAGGGCCGACAAATTTCTACGAGCAGTACTTC.

CDR3 DNA: TGTGCCAGCAGCTCCCAAACAGGGTTTGAAGCTTTCTTT. Translation gives CASSSQTGFEAFF. The rearrangement links TRBV7-2 to TRBJ1-1; D may be TRBD1 (6 bases). This CDR3 has 13 residues. Per germline, CDR1 SGHTA and CDR2 FQGNSA. Trimming removed 4 bases from V and 7 bases from J, with 13 bases in between.

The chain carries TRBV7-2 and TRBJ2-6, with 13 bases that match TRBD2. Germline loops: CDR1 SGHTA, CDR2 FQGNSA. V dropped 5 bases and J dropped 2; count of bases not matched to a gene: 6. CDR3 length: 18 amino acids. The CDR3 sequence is CASSKLAGGPPGANVLTF. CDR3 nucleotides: TGTGCCAGCAGCAAACTAGCGGGGGGGCCTCCTGGGGCCAACGTCCTGACTTTC.

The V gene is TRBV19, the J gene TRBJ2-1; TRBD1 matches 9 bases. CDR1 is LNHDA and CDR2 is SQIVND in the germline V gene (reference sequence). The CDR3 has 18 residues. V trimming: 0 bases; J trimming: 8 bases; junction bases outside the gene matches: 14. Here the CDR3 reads CASSIDRATGQGFDEQFF. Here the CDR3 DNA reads TGTGCCAGTAGTATAGATCGGGCCACGGGACAGGGTTTTGATGAGCAGTTCTTC.

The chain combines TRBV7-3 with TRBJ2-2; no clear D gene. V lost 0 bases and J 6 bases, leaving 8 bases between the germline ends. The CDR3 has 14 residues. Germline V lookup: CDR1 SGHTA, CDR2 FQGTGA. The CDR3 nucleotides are TGTGCCAGCAGCTTAACACGATCGGCCGGGGAGCTGTTTTTT. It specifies CASSLTRSAGELFF.